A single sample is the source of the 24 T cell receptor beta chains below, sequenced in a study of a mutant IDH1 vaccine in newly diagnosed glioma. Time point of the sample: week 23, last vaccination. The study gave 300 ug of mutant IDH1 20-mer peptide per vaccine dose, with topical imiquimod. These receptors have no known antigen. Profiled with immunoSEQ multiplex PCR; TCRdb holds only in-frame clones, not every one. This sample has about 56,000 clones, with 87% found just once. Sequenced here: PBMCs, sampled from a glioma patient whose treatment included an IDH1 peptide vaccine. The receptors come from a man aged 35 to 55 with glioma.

CDR3 nucleotides: TGTGCCAGCTCACCGGGGGGGATGGTCGCTTTCTTT. As protein: CASSPGGMVAFF. This rearrangement joins TRBV18 to TRBJ1-1; D perhaps matches TRBD1 (5 bases). Germline V CDR1 and CDR2: KGHSH, LQKENI. The CDR3 is 12 amino acids. V was cut by 3 bases and J by 11 bases, with 13 bases left in between.

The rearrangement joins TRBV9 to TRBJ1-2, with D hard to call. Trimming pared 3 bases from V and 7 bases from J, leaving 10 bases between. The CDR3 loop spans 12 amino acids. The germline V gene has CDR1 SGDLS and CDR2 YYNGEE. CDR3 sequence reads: CASSGSYSGYTF. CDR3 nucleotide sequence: TGTGCCAGCAGCGGAAGCTATTCTGGCTACACCTTC.

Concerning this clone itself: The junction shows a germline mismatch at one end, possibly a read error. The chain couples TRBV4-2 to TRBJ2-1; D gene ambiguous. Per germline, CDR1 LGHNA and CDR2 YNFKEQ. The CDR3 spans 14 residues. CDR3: CASSRQGPVSGLVF. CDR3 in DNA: TGTGCCAGCAGCCGGCAAGGTCCCGTGTCAGGTCTCGTCTTC.

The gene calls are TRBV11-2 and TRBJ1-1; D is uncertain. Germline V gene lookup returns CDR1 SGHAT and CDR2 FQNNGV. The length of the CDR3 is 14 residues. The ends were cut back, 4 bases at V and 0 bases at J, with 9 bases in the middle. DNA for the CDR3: TGTGCCAGCAGCTGGGGATCGGTGAACACTGAAGCTTTCTTT. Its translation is CASSWGSVNTEAFF.

CDR3 amino acids: CASSPGTSGSVDTQYF. CDR3 DNA: TGTGCCAGCAGTCCCGGGACTAGCGGGAGCGTAGATACGCAGTATTTT. The chain recombines TRBV6-8 with TRBJ2-3; TRBD2 agrees at 14 bases. The germline CDR1 and CDR2 sequences are MNHGY and SAAAGT. J gave up 5 bases and V 5 bases, and 6 bases lay outside the gene matches. The CDR3 is made up of 16 amino acids.

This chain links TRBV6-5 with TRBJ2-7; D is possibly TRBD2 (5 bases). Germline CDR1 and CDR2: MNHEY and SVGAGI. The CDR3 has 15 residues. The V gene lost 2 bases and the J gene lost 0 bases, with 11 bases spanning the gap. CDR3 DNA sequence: TGTGCCAGCAGTTACGAGCGGAAGAGCTCCTACGAGCAGTACTTC. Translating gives CASSYERKSSYEQYF.

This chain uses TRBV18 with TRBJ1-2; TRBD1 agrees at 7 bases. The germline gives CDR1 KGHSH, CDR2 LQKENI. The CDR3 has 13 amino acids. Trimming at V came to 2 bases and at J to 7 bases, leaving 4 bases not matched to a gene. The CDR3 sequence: CASSPDRAAGYTF. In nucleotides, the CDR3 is TGTGCCAGCTCACCAGACAGGGCCGCTGGCTACACCTTC.

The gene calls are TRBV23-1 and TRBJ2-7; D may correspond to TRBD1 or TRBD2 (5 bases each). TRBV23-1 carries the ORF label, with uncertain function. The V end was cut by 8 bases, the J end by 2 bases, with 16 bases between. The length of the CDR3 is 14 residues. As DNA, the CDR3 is TGCGCCAGCCGCCGGGACGGTCAAGCCTACGAGCAGTACTTC. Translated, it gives CASRRDGQAYEQYF.

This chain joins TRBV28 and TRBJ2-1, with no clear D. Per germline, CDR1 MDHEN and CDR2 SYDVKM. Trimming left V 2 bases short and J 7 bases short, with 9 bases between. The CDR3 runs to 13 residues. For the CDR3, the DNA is TGTGCCAGCAGTTTACACCAGCGAAATGAGCAGTTCTTC. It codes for CASSLHQRNEQFF.

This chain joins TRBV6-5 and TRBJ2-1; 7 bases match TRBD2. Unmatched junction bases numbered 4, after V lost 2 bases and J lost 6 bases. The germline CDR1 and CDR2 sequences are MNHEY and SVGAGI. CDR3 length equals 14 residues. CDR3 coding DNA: TGTGCCAGCAGTTACGGGGGACTAACCAATGAGCAGTTCTTC. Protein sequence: CASSYGGLTNEQFF.

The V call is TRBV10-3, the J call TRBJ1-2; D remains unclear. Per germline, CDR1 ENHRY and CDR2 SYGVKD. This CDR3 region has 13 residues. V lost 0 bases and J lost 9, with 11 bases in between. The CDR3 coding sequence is TGTGCCATCAGTGAGTCTCAGAAGGGAAGCTACACCTTC. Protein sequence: CAISESQKGSYTF.

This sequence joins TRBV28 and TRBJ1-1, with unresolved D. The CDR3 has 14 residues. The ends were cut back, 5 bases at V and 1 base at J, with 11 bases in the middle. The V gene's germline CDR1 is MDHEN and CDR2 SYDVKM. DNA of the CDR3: TGTGCCAGCAGTCCCCGGGAAACGAACACTGAAGCTTTCTTT. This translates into CASSPRETNTEAFF.

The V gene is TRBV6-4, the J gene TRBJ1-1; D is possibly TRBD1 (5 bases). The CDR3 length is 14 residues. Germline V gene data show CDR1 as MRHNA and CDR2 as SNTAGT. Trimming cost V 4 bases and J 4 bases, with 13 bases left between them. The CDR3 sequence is CASSVTAGGTEAFF. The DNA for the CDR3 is TGTGCCAGCAGTGTCACAGCCGGGGGCACTGAAGCTTTCTTT.

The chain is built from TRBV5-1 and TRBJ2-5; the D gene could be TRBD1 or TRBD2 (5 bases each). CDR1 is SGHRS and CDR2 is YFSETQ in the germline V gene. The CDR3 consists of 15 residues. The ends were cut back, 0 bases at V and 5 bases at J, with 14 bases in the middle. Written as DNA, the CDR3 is TGCGCCAGCAGCTTGGCGGCAGGGAGCAGGGAGACCCAGTACTTC. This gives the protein CASSLAAGSRETQYF.

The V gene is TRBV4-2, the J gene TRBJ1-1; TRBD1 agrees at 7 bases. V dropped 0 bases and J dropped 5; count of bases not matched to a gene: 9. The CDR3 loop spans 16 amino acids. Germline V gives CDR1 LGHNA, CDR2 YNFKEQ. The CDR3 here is CASSQDPDRVGTEAFF. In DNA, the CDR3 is TGTGCCAGCAGCCAAGACCCCGACAGGGTTGGGACTGAAGCTTTCTTT.

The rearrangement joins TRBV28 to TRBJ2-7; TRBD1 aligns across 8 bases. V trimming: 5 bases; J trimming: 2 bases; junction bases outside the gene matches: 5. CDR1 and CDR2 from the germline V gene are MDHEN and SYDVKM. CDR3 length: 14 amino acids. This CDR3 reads CASSVGQGTYEQYF. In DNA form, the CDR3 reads TGTGCCAGCAGTGTAGGACAGGGCACCTACGAGCAGTACTTC.

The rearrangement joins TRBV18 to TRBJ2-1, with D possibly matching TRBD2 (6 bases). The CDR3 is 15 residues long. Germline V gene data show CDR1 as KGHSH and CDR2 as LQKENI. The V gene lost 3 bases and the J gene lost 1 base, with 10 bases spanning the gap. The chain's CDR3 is CASSPLGTSYNEQFF. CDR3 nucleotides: TGTGCCAGCTCACCCTTGGGGACTTCCTACAATGAGCAGTTCTTC.

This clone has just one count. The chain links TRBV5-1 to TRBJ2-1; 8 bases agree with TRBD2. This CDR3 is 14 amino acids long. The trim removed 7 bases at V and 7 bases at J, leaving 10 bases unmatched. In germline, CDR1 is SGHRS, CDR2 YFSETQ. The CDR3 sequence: CASRAGDSRNEQFF. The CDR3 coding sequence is TGCGCCAGCCGAGCGGGAGACTCTAGAAATGAGCAGTTCTTC.

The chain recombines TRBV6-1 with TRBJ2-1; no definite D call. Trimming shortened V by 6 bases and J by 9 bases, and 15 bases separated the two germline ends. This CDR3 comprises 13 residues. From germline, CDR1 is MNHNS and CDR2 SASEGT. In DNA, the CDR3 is TGTGCCAGCAGAACCCGCCTAGAGAGTGAGCAGTTCTTC. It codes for CASRTRLESEQFF.

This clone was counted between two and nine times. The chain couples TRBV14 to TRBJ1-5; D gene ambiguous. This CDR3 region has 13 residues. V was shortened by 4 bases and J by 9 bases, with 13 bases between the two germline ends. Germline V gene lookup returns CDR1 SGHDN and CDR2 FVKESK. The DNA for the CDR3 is TGTGCCAGCAGCCTGAACTCTCAGACGCCCCAGCATTTT. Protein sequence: CASSLNSQTPQHF.

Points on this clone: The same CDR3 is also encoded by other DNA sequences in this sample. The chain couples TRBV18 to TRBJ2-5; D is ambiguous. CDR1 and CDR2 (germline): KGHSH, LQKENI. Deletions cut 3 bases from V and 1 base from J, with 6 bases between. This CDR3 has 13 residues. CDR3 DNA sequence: TGTGCCAGCTCACCGGGCCTCCAAGAGACCCAGTACTTC. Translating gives CASSPGLQETQYF.

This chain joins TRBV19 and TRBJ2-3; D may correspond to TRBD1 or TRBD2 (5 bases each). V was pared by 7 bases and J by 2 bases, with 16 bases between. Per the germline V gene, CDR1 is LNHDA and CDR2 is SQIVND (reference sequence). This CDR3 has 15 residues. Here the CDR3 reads CASTLSRGNTDTQYF. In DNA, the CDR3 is TGTGCCAGTACTCTATCGAGGGGAAACACAGATACGCAGTATTTT. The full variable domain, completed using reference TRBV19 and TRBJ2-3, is DGGITQSPKYLFRKEGQNVTLSCEQNLNHDAMYWYRQDPGQGLRLIYYSQIVNDFQKGDIAEGYSVSREKKESFPLTVTSAQKNPTAFYLCASTLSRGNTDTQYFGPGTRLTVL.

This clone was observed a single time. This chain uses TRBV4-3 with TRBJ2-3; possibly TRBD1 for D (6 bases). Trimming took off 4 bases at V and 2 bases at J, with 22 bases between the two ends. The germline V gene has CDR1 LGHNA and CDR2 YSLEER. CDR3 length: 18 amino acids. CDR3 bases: TGCGCCAGCAGCCTAAACCCCCGACAGGCCTCTACCACAGATACGCAGTATTTT. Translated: CASSLNPRQASTTDTQYF.

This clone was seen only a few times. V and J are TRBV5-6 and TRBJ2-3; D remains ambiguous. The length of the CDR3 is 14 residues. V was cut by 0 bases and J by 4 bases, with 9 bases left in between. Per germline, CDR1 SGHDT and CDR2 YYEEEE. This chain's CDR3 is CASSLGSGADTQYF. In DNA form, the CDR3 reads TGTGCCAGCAGCTTGGGTAGTGGCGCAGATACGCAGTATTTT.